Only a few counts were recorded for the clone carrying this T cell receptor beta chain. Trimming took 2 bases from V and 3 from J, leaving 7 bases between them. CDR3 size: 13 residues. Germline V lookup: CDR1 MNHNS, CDR2 SASEGT. The sample originates from a study of blood T cells in healthy people across ages. Together with a sample-barcoded 5' primer, a J-beta primer mix was included in a second PCR lasting about 6 to 12 cycles. Every cDNA molecule carried a tag from a template-switch adaptor bearing 12 random nucleotides. From the 5' RACE reads, TCRdb called clonotypes with MiXCR, one entry per CDR3 protein. This sample has over 1,500,000 distinct CDR3 sequences; around 40% occur once, and the top ten carry 23%.

This sequence originates from a human donor in good health. The chain links TRBV6-1 to TRBJ1-2; D ambiguous. The sequenced sample was blood. The chain's CDR3 is CASSETWDYGYTF. The CDR3 nucleotides read TGTGCCAGCAGTGAAACATGGGACTATGGCTACACCTTC.